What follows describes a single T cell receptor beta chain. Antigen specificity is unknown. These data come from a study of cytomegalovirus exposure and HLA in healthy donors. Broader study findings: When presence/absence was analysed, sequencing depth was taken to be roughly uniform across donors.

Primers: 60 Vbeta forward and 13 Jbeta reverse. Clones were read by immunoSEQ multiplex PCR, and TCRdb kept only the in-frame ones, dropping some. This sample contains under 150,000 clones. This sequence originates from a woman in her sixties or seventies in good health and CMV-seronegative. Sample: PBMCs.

CDR3 region: CASSRQHLYEQYF. As DNA, the CDR3 is TGTGCCAGCAGTCGTCAACACCTTTACGAGCAGTACTTC. The V call is TRBV6-5, the J call TRBJ2-7, with no clear D. The ends were cut back, 5 bases at V and 4 bases at J, with 12 bases in the middle. This CDR3 contains 13 residues. Germline CDR1 is MNHEY and CDR2 is SVGAGI.